This TCR beta chain was captured in a study of T-cell memory formation after mild COVID-19. The wider study: Largely, TCR clusters stayed within a single donor.

Study results and limitations: Among CD4+ contracting clones, most were CM and EM, and CD8+ ones EMRA. There was a balanced CD4/CD8 profile in clones contracting day 15 to 85, and later expanders leaned CD4+.

The CDR3 runs 18 residues. Germline V lookup: CDR1 LNHNV, CDR2 YYDKDF (reference sequence). V was pared by 0 bases and J by 7 bases, with 12 bases of the junction left unmatched. This clonotype was seen only once. Its specificity is unknown. Via MiXCR, TCRdb re-called the 5' RACE reads, giving one row per CDR3 protein. The data hold roughly 350,000 distinct CDR3 sequences, with under 30% observed a single time. Sequenced sample: PBMCs or a T cell subset sorted from them (not recorded which). This TCR derives from an adult woman who had mild COVID-19 (a few samples of this study predate the infection). Cell type and time point are not known. The chain couples TRBV15 to TRBJ1-4; 9 positions agree with TRBD1. The CDR3 DNA sequence: TGTGCCACCAGCAGAGATCGCCATGGGACAGGGAGGAGTGAAAAACTGTTTTTT. Translation: CATSRDRHGTGRSEKLFF.